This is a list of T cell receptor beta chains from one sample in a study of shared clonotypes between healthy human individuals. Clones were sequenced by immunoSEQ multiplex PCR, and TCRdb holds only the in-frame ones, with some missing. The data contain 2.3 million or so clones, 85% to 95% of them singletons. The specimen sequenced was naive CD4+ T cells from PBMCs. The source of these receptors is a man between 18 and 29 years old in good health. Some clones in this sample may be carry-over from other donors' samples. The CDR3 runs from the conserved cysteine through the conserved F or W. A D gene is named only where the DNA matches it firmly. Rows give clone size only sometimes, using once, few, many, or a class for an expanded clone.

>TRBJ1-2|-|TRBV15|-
CATSRDIVAGGPNYTF
TGTGCCACCAGCAGAGATATTGTAGCCGGGGGGCCTAACTACACCTTC
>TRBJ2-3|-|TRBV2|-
CASRDGPSGTQYF
TGTGCCAGCAGGGACGGGCCTTCGGGGACGCAGTATTTT
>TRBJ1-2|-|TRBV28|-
CASRPSTGRYGYTF
TGTGCCAGCAGACCTAGCACGGGGCGTTATGGCTACACCTTC
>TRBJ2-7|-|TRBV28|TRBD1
CASRSRGTRFYEQYF
TGTGCCAGCAGATCCAGGGGGACCCGGTTCTACGAGCAGTACTTC
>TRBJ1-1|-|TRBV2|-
CASSEGSGRKSPEAFF
TGTGCCAGCAGTGAAGGTTCAGGTAGAAAGTCCCCTGAAGCTTTCTTT
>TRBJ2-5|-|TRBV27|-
CASSLWGKQETQYF
TGTGCCAGCAGTTTATGGGGGAAACAAGAGACCCAGTACTTC
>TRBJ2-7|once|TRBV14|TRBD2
CASSQPPLAGGTHSYEQYF
TGTGCCAGCAGCCAGCCACCGCTAGCGGGAGGTACACATTCCTACGAGCAGTACTTC
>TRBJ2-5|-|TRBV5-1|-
CASSPPGRQETQYF
TGCGCCAGCAGCCCCCCGGGGCGGCAAGAGACCCAGTACTTC
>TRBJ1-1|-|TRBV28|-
CASRGNTEAFF
TGTGCCAGCAGAGGAAACACTGAAGCTTTCTTT
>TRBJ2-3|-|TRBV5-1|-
CASSLVAGPSGDTQYF
TGCGCCAGCAGCTTGGTGGCGGGTCCCAGTGGAGATACGCAGTATTTT
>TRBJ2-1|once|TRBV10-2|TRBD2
CASTRTSGNTYNEQFF
TGCGCCAGCACTCGGACTAGCGGGAACACCTACAATGAGCAGTTCTTC
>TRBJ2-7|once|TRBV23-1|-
CASSLAPGLYEQYF
TGCGCCAGCAGTCTCGCCCCGGGGCTCTACGAGCAGTACTTC
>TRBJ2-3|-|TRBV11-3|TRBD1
CASSFGQGASTDTQYF
TGTGCCAGCAGCTTTGGACAGGGGGCTAGCACAGATACGCAGTATTTT
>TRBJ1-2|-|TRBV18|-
CASSPVPGQVLYGYTF
TGTGCCAGCTCACCGGTACCCGGACAAGTCCTCTATGGCTACACCTTC
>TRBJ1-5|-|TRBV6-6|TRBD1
CASSLDRANQPQHF
TGTGCCAGCAGCCTGGACAGGGCAAATCAGCCCCAGCATTTT
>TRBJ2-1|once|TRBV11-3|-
CASSPGVGTHNEQFF
TGTGCCAGCAGCCCCGGGGTCGGGACACACAATGAGCAGTTCTTC
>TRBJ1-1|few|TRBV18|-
CASSPQGSMNTEAFF
TGTGCCAGCTCACCTCAGGGCTCCATGAACACTGAAGCTTTCTTT
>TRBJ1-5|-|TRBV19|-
CASSKGPLGVKGNQPQHF
TGTGCCAGTAGTAAGGGCCCTTTGGGGGTAAAGGGCAATCAGCCCCAGCATTTT
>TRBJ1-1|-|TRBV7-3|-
CASSLMGLTEAFF
TGTGCCAGCAGCTTAATGGGCTTGACTGAAGCTTTCTTT
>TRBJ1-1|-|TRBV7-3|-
CASSLSGGETEAFF
TGTGCCAGCAGCTTAAGCGGGGGAGAGACTGAAGCTTTCTTT
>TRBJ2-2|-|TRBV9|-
CASSDYHAGELFF
TGTGCCAGCAGCGACTACCACGCCGGGGAGCTGTTTTTT
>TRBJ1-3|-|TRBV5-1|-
CASSPTTDSGNTIYF
TGCGCCAGCAGCCCAACGACAGACTCTGGAAACACCATATATTTT
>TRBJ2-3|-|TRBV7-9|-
CASSLGPLTTDTQYF
TGTGCCAGCAGCTTGGGACCCCTCACCACAGATACGCAGTATTTT
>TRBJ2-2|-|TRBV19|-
CASTQWGGGPNTGELFF
TGTGCCAGTACCCAATGGGGAGGGGGACCGAACACCGGGGAGCTGTTTTTT
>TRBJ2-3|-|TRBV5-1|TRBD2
CASSLMVAGSTDTQYF
TGCGCCAGCAGCTTAATGGTAGCGGGAAGCACAGATACGCAGTATTTT
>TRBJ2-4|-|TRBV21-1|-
CASSPKKTDLAKNIQYF
TGTGCCAGCAGCCCAAAGAAGACGGACTTAGCCAAAAACATTCAGTACTTC
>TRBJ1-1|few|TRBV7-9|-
CASSSVAGLFF
TGTGCCAGCAGCTCGGTGGCAGGACTTTTCTTT
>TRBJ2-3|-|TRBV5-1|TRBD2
CASSTYSGTSGSTDTQYF
TGCGCCAGCAGCACATATTCCGGGACTAGCGGGAGCACAGATACGCAGTATTTT
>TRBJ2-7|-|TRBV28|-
CASSPIRGLAEQYF
TGTGCCAGCAGTCCCATAAGGGGACTGGCCGAGCAGTACTTC
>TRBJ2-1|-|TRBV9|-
CASSAVLRDEQFF
TGTGCCAGCAGCGCAGTACTTAGGGATGAGCAGTTCTTC
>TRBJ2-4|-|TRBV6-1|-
CASRLSGGDIQYF
TGTGCCAGCAGACTGAGTGGGGGTGACATTCAGTACTTC
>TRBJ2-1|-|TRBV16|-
CASSQFRVMRHEQFF
TGTGCCAGCAGCCAATTCAGGGTGATGAGGCATGAGCAGTTCTTC
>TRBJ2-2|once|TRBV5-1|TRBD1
CASRQTGGRVTGELFF
TGCGCCAGCAGACAGACAGGGGGACGGGTCACCGGGGAGCTGTTTTTT
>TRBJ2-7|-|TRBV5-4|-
CASSSHRENPLEQYF
TGTGCCAGCAGCTCCCATCGGGAGAATCCCCTCGAGCAGTACTTC
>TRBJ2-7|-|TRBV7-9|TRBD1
CASSLEAGGEQYF
TGTGCCAGCAGCTTAGAGGCAGGGGGAGAGCAGTACTTC
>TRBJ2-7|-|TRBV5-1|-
CASSHDQVLYEQYF
TGCGCCAGCAGCCATGACCAGGTCCTCTACGAGCAGTACTTC
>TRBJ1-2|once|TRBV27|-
CASSLWANYGYTF
TGTGCCAGCAGTTTATGGGCCAACTATGGCTACACCTTC
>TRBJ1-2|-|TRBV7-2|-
CASSLGRSSDGYTF
TGTGCCAGCAGCTTAGGACGGTCCTCAGATGGCTACACCTTC
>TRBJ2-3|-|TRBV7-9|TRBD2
CASSSIFYGTSGTDTQYF
TGTGCCAGCAGCTCAATTTTTTACGGGACTAGCGGGACAGATACGCAGTATTTT
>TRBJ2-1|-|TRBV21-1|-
CASSKVGGLAGVVEQFF
TGTGCCAGCAGCAAGGTGGGGGGACTAGCGGGAGTGGTTGAGCAGTTCTTC
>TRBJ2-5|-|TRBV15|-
CATSRERGGEETQYF
TGTGCCACCAGCAGAGAGAGAGGGGGGGAGGAGACCCAGTACTTC
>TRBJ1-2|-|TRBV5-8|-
CASSLRNYGYTF
TGTGCCAGCAGCTTGCGGAACTATGGCTACACCTTC
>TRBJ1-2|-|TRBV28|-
CASSARTELNYGYTF
TGTGCCAGCAGTGCGAGGACAGAATTGAACTATGGCTACACCTTC
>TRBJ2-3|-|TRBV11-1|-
CASSLRLGGTDTQYF
TGTGCCAGCAGCTTACGTCTGGGGGGCACAGATACGCAGTATTTT
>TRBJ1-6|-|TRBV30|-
CAWNELSSYNSPLHF
TGTGCCTGGAACGAACTAAGCTCCTATAATTCACCCCTCCACTTT
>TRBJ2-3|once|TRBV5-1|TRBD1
CASSPRTGTDTQYF
TGCGCCAGCAGCCCACGGACAGGGACAGATACGCAGTATTTT
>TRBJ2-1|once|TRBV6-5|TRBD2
CASGTRRRHEQFF
TGTGCCAGCGGGACTAGGCGTCGCCATGAGCAGTTCTTC
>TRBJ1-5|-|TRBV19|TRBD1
CASSILPGQVGPQHF
TGTGCCAGTAGTATCCTTCCGGGACAGGTAGGGCCCCAGCATTTT
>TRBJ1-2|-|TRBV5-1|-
CASSLAFIRPNLNYGYTF
TGCGCCAGCAGCTTGGCATTTATCAGGCCCAACTTAAACTATGGCTACACCTTC
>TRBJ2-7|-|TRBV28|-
CASSLLLGQDLYEQYF
TGTGCCAGCAGTCTACTTTTGGGCCAGGACTTGTACGAGCAGTACTTC
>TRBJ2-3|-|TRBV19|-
CASSTLAGRGTDTQYF
TGTGCCAGTAGTACTTTAGCAGGAAGGGGCACAGATACGCAGTATTTT
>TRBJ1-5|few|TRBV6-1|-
CASSLLNQPQHF
TGTGCCAGCAGTCTTCTCAATCAGCCCCAGCATTTT
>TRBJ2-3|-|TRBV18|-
CASSSTKQGTDTQYF
TGTGCCAGCTCAAGTACAAAGCAGGGCACAGATACGCAGTATTTT